A single TCR beta chain is shown here with its context. This clonotype was seen repeatedly, ten times or more. Its target antigen remains unknown. No qualities accompany the bases; no much larger clone lies one base away. The intended sense of this specimen's treatment or condition label: allogeneic hematopoietic cell transplantation with graft depleted of TCRalphabeta T cells and CD19 B cells. The transplant recipients were children given TCRalphabeta/CD19-depleted allogeneic hematopoietic cell grafts. The data derive from a study of T-cell reconstitution after alpha-beta-depleted transplantation in children (dated by TCRdb to about 2016). About the study as a whole: The study quantitatively tracked T-cell immune reconstitution after TCRalphabeta/CD19-depleted allogeneic hematopoietic cell transplantation in children using TCR repertoire profiling.

Library method: PCR. The data were produced on an Illumina HiSeq 2500. TCR libraries were prepared with molecular barcoding, using unique molecular identifiers to normalize TCRbeta repertoire quantification. TCRdb reworked the public reads: Q25 trimming with fastp, MiXCR clone assembly, productive beta chains retained. Each CDR3 protein appears once, grouped with its most common genes and DNA. The sample table contains about 300,000 distinct CDR3 sequences; only one count was recorded for roughly a tenth of them. The ten largest clones represent around 7.6% of the sample. The CDR3 goes from the cysteine to the phenylalanine over 17 residues. Of all the DNA, just the CDR3 is kept, 51 bases in frame from base 1. Compared with germline, V lacks 1 base and J lacks 7 bases; bases without a gene match: 12. As encoded in the germline V gene (reference sequence), CDR1 is LNHNV while CDR2 is YYDKDF. General study outcomes and caveats: The apparently early alphabetaT-cell count recovery about two months after transplant was reportedly dependent on only several hundred rapidly expanded clones derived from non-depleted graft cells. The frequencies of hyperexpanded clones fell over the following months, and after one year, T-cell counts and TCRbeta diversity were mostly attributed to newly produced T cells. In some patients, the high TCRbeta diversity seen at day 60 was put down to recipient T cells and intrathymic progenitors that had survived conditioning.

Rearrangement joined TRBV15 to TRBJ2-5; TRBD2 aligns with 10 central bases. The receptor was derived from a boy under two years old with acute myeloid leukemia, due to receive a stem cell transplant. This specimen was PBMCs, taken before TCRalphabeta/CD19-depleted stem cell transplant. The bases are TGTGCCACCAGCAGAGGGACCGGGACTAGCGCCGAGGTGACCCAGTACTTC. Its amino acids are CATSRGTGTSAEVTQYF.